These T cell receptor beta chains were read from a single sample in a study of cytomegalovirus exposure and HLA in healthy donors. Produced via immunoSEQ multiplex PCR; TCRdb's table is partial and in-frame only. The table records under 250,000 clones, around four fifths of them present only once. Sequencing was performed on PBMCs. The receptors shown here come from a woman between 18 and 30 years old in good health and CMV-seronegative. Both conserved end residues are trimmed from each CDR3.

CDR3: ASSWTRGEQY
J: TRBJ2-7
V: TRBV5-1

CDR3: ASSGQSETGYT
J: TRBJ1-2
V: TRBV27

CDR3: ASSLAVYEQY
J: TRBJ2-7
V: TRBV7-2

CDR3: SVGGQAGANVLT
J: TRBJ2-6
V: TRBV29-1

CDR3: ATTTANYGYT
J: TRBJ1-2
V: TRBV6-5

CDR3: ASSPGGQGLSYEQY
J: TRBJ2-7
V: TRBV13

CDR3: ASSPDRVSAEQY
J: TRBJ2-7
V: TRBV11-3

CDR3: AISVRPGRDEQF
J: TRBJ2-1
V: TRBV10-3

CDR3: SGLGPGTEAF
J: TRBJ1-1
V: TRBV29-1

CDR3: ASSISGSTDTQY
J: TRBJ2-3
V: TRBV11-2

CDR3: ASSRFPGRHDGRYNEQF
J: TRBJ2-1
V: TRBV27

CDR3: ASSPRFDSNTGELF
J: TRBJ2-2
V: TRBV13

CDR3: ASSLQGWAFNEQF
J: TRBJ2-1
V: TRBV5-6

CDR3: AISGQGGYGYT
J: TRBJ1-2
V: TRBV10-3

CDR3: ASFPPGDSSYNEQF
J: TRBJ2-1
V: TRBV25-1

CDR3: ASSQDGAVGSGGSYEQY
J: TRBJ2-7
V: TRBV4-2

CDR3: SVAISGEQF
J: TRBJ2-1
V: TRBV29-1

CDR3: SVEPPGSHGEQF
J: TRBJ2-1
V: TRBV29-1

CDR3: ASSPGTDVPYEQY
J: TRBJ2-7
V: TRBV27

CDR3: ASSVVQKDTQY
J: TRBJ2-3
V: TRBV9

CDR3: ASRTNQGRGEKLF
J: TRBJ1-4
V: TRBV27

CDR3: ASSPQETQY
J: TRBJ2-5
V: TRBV18

CDR3: ASSLAWGSYEQY
J: TRBJ2-7
V: TRBV27

CDR3: ASSTLAGLSYEQY
J: TRBJ2-7
V: TRBV27

CDR3: ASSREQLGYEQY
J: TRBJ2-7
V: TRBV5-4